The 7 T cell receptor beta chains presented below share a single source sample, sequenced in a study of blood T cell repertoires in COVID-19. Repertoires were generated with immunoSEQ multiplex PCR, while TCRdb's copy carries only in-frame clones and drops some. This sample yields approximately 120,000 clones, of which 75% to 90% are seen a single time; around 4.7% belongs to the top ten. Sequencing input: peripheral blood. The source is a human donor in a cohort sampled during active COVID-19.

The V and J genes are TRBV6-5 and TRBJ2-3, with unresolved D. Trimming removed 6 bases from V and 6 bases from J, with 16 bases in between. This CDR3 spans 14 amino acids. CDR1 and CDR2 from the germline V gene are MNHEY and SVGAGI. In nucleotides, the CDR3 is TGTGCCAGCAGCCGGAGAGAGGCCGGGGATACGCAGTATTTT. As protein: CASSRREAGDTQYF.

This chain joins TRBV19 and TRBJ1-2; D is unresolved. Germline CDR1 reads LNHDA; CDR2 reads SQIVND (reference sequence). The CDR3 is 14 residues long. The V end lost 8 bases, the J end lost 4 bases, and 17 bases lay between the germline ends. DNA of the CDR3: TGTGCCAGTTCTCCGCAGGCCGGGGTCTATGGCTACACCTTC. Translating gives CASSPQAGVYGYTF.

The V call is TRBV20-1, the J call TRBJ2-5; no clear D gene. The germline gives CDR1 DFQATT, CDR2 SNEGSKA (reference sequence). Trimming took 6 bases from V and 2 from J, leaving 7 bases between them. The length of the CDR3 is 11 residues. The CDR3 protein is CSAPSQETQYF. As DNA, the CDR3 is TGCAGTGCCCCTAGTCAAGAGACCCAGTACTTC.

The rearrangement joins TRBV7-2 to TRBJ2-2; TRBD2 agrees at 9 bases. The germline CDR1 and CDR2 sequences are SGHTA and FQGNSA. This CDR3 has 16 residues. V lost 2 bases and J lost 5; bases outside the gene matches: 6. CDR3 bases: TGTGCCAGCAGCTTAAGTAGCGGGGGTAGGACCGGGGAGCTGTTTTTT. Translating it yields CASSLSSGGRTGELFF.

V gene TRBV18 combines with J gene TRBJ1-5, with a weak D call TRBD1 (5 bases). CDR1 is KGHSH and CDR2 is LQKENI in the germline V gene. Trimming pared 5 bases from V and 5 bases from J, leaving 13 bases between. The CDR3 extends over 14 amino acids. CDR3 sequence reads: CASSSTGGDQPQHF. The CDR3 DNA follows: TGTGCCAGCTCATCGACGGGAGGGGATCAGCCCCAGCATTTT.

This clone is medium-sized. The rearrangement joins TRBV10-2 to TRBJ2-1, with TRBD2 identical over 8 bases. CDR1 and CDR2 (germline): WSHSY, SAAADI. The CDR3 contains 15 residues. The V and J ends lost 6 bases and 3 bases, in that order; junction bases with no gene match: 7. The chain's CDR3 is CASRLTGGSYNEQFF. CDR3 coding DNA: TGCGCCAGCAGACTAACGGGGGGGAGCTACAATGAGCAGTTCTTC.

The V and J genes are TRBV20-1 and TRBJ2-2; 7 bases align to TRBD2. Germline lookup yields CDR1 DFQATT and CDR2 SNEGSKA (reference sequence). There are 15 residues in the CDR3. With 3 bases clipped from V and 8 bases from J, the junction kept 12 bases outside the gene matches. The DNA for the CDR3 is TGCAGTGCTAGTCTCGCGGGAGTCGGAGCTGGGGAGCTGTTTTTT. Residues: CSASLAGVGAGELFF.